The clone carrying this T cell receptor (beta chain) was detected only a few times. Its antigen remains unidentified. Germline V gene data show CDR1 as SNHLY and CDR2 as FYNNEI. This CDR3 region has 17 residues. V shed 1 base, J shed 4 bases, and the junction held 6 bases outside the gene matches. The data originate from a study of cytomegalovirus exposure and HLA in healthy donors. Study-level information: One earlier analysis, a look at 200 million or so T cells, found more than 100 million unique TCR beta sequences.

Study-level findings and limits: In most subjects, TCR beta sequences reportedly gave accurate predictions of HLA-A and HLA-B alleles. Common viral pathogens seemed, in a later analysis, to connect with several of the most significant clusters.

Both 60 Vbeta primers and 13 Jbeta primers went into the PCR. Clones were sequenced by immunoSEQ multiplex PCR, and TCRdb holds only the in-frame ones, with some missing. The sample lists 100,000 to 150,000 clones, roughly four fifths occurring once. The clonotype originates from a boy aged 2-15 years in good health and CMV-seronegative. Sequencing was done on a sample of PBMCs. The J gene is TRBJ2-1, the V gene TRBV2; the match to TRBD2 covers 11 bases. The CDR3 here is CASSEGASGRIYNEQFF. The CDR3 nucleotides read TGTGCCAGCAGTGAAGGGGCTAGCGGGAGGATTTACAATGAGCAGTTCTTC.